The clone carrying this T cell receptor beta chain is medium-sized in the sample. The antigen remains unidentified. At one end, the junction sequence differs from germline, possibly due to a read error. The CDR3 extends over 15 amino acids. Per germline, CDR1 KGHSH and CDR2 LQKENI. Each patient experienced a relapse that followed autologous stem cell transplantation, and brentuximab vedotin exposure varied. This specimen comes from a study of PD-1 blockade in classical Hodgkin lymphoma. Study as a whole: Patients were given intravenous nivolumab, 3 mg/kg, every 2 weeks. The study's findings and limits: Baseline TCR diversity was reportedly lower in newly diagnosed patients than in healthy donors. It was reported as lower still in relapsed/refractory patients. Possible causes of repertoire differences, disease activity or prior therapy, remain undefined. Diversity in CD4+ TCRs, unlike that measured in CD8+ TCRs, had risen significantly by C4D1.

The table came from immunoSEQ multiplex PCR; TCRdb's copy has only in-frame clones and leaves some out. The repertoire holds 20,000 to 25,000 clones, with about two thirds as singletons. The chain employs TRBV18 and TRBJ1-2; D is undetermined. The clonotype was recovered from a human donor with classical Hodgkin lymphoma. Sample: peripheral blood mononuclear cells (PBMCs), taken at baseline. CDR3 coding DNA: TGTGCCAGCTCACCAGGTCGGGGAGTTAACGATGGCTACACCTTC. It translates to CASSPGRGVNDGYTF.